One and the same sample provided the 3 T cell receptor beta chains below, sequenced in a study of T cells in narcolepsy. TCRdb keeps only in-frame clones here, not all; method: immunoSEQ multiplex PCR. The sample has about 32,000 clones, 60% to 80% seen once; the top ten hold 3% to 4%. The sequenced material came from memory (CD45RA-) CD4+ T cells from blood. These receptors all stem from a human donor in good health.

The CDR3 coding sequence is TGTGCCAGCAGCCTCGGACAGGCGAACACTGAAGCTTTCTTT. This translates into CASSLGQANTEAFF. V usage is TRBV7-8 and J usage is TRBJ1-1; 7 nucleotides line up with TRBD1. The ends lost 5 bases at V and 1 base at J; junction bases unmatched: 4. The CDR3 runs to 14 residues. CDR1 and CDR2 from the germline V gene are SGHVS and FQNEAQ.

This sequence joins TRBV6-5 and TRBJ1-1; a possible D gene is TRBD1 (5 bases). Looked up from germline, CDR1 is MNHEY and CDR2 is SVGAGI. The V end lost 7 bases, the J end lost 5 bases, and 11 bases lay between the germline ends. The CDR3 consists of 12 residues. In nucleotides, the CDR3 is TGTGCCAGCAAACCGGGGGAAACTGAAGCTTTCTTT. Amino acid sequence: CASKPGETEAFF.

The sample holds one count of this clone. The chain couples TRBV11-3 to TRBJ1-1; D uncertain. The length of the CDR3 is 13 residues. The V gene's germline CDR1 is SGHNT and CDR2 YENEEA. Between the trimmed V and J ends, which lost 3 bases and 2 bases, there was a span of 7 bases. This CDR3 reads CASSFSVNTEAFF. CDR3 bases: TGTGCCAGCAGCTTTTCGGTAAACACTGAAGCTTTCTTT.